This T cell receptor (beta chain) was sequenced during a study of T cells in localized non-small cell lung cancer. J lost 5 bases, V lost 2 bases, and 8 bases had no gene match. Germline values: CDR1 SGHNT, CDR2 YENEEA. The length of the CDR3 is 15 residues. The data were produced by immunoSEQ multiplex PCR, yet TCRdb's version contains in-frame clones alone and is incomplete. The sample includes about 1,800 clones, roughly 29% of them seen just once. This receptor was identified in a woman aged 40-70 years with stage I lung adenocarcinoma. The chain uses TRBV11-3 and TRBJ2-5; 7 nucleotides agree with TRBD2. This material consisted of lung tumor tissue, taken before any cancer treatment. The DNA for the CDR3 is TGTGCCAGCAGCTTAACCAGCGGGACGGGGGAGACCCAGTACTTC. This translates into CASSLTSGTGETQYF.